This TCR beta chain was found in a study of CD8 T cells in Susac syndrome. J was trimmed by 1 base and V by 3 bases; bases with no gene match: 9. CDR1 and CDR2 from the germline V gene are KGHSH and LQKENI. This CDR3 is built from 17 residues. Overall study findings and caveats: In its TCR sequencing and HLA analysis, the study acknowledged that the number of individuals was relatively small.

The RNA input was about 0.5 to 1 ug, and it was reverse transcribed with random hexamers. Multiplex immunoSEQ PCR targeted 54 Vbeta and 13 Jbeta TCR beta segments. MiXCR was run by TCRdb on the immunoSEQ multiplex PCR reads, yielding one entry per CDR3 protein. The sample carries roughly 200,000 distinct CDR3 sequences, 90% to 96% recorded once. In regard to this clonotype: Its antigen remains unidentified.

The receptor was isolated from a human donor with multiple sclerosis. The V gene is TRBV18, the J gene TRBJ1-2, with 9 bases fitting TRBD1. Input material: CD4+ T cells from PBMCs. CDR3 in amino acids: CASSPIGQGTLNYGYTF. CDR3 in DNA: TGTGCCAGCTCACCCATCGGACAGGGGACCCTTAACTATGGCTACACCTTC.